This record covers a single T cell receptor (beta chain). In the original analysis: Cell counts per sample came from amplifying reference gene primers. Some clones are missing from TCRdb's copy, which holds only in-frame ones; the method was immunoSEQ multiplex PCR. That table supplies the V and J calls and clone size; D and trimming were determined from the DNA. The data hold approximately 400,000 clones, with approximately 93% observed a single time. The data derive from a study of blood T cell repertoires in COVID-19. V gave up 3 bases and J gave up 10 bases; unmatched junction bases: 2. The germline CDR1 and CDR2 sequences are SGHTA and FQGNSA. The CDR3 consists of 13 residues. Living in about 25 US areas, the participants were between roughly 18 and 89 years of age. Participants classified as exposed had met a COVID-19 case within 2 weeks before study entry.

The specimen sequenced was PBMCs or T cells enriched from blood (not recorded which). This chain uses TRBV7-2 with TRBJ1-6, with 8 bases matching TRBD1. This TCR derives from a woman aged 40 to 50 who had been exposed to COVID-19. CDR3 bases: TGTGCCAGCAGCTTCGACAGGGGATCACCCCTCCACTTT. It encodes CASSFDRGSPLHF.